A selection of T cell receptor beta chains follows, all from one sample in a study of blood T cell repertoires in COVID-19. Measured with immunoSEQ multiplex PCR; TCRdb has only the in-frame clones, and not every one. The table includes fewer than 150,000 clones, less than 80% detected once. Source material: peripheral blood. Every receptor here comes from a man aged 50 to 60 with acute or convalescent COVID-19. Both conserved end residues are part of each CDR3. The D gene is left open where the match is weak. Not every row has a clone size; where given, it reads once, few, many or a size class.

d_call clone_size j_call v_call cdr3_nt cdr3_aa
NA NA TRBJ1-2 TRBV5-1 TGCGCCAGCAGCTTGGAGGGTACTCGGGGAGGCTACACCTTC CASSLEGTRGGYTF
TRBD1 once TRBJ2-7 TRBV5-1 TGCGCCAGCAGCTTGGGGGCGGACAGGGTATCATACGAGCAGTACTTC CASSLGADRVSYEQYF
NA NA TRBJ1-1 TRBV15 TGTGCCACCAGCAGAGATGGGGGGTACACTGAAGCTTTCTTT CATSRDGGYTEAFF
TRBD1 NA TRBJ1-2 TRBV13 TGTGCCAGCAGCTTAGGGCCAGGGGGGAATAACTATGGCTACACCTTC CASSLGPGGNNYGYTF
NA NA TRBJ2-3 TRBV3-1/TRBV3-2 TGTGCCAGCAGCCAAGCGGAGGGGACAGATACGCAGTATTTT CASSQAEGTDTQYF
TRBD1 NA TRBJ1-1 TRBV19 TGTGCCAGTAAAACAGGGGCGAACACTGAAGCTTTCTTT CASKTGANTEAFF
TRBD1 NA TRBJ1-2 TRBV6-5 TGTGCCAGCAGTTACTCCCCGACAGGGTCGGAGGGCTACACCTTC CASSYSPTGSEGYTF
TRBD1 NA TRBJ1-6 TRBV12-5 TGTGCTAGTGGTTTGGGGACAGGAAATTCACCCCTCCACTTT CASGLGTGNSPLHF
NA NA TRBJ2-1 TRBV11-3 TGTGCCAGCAGCTCAATCCCCCAAGGCGGCGAGCAGTTCTTC CASSSIPQGGEQFF
NA NA TRBJ2-5 TRBV21-1 TGTGCCAGCAGCACTAGGACAGGGGGCGGCGAGACCCAGTACTTC CASSTRTGGGETQYF
TRBD2 NA TRBJ2-7 TRBV6-5 TGTGCCTCCGGGGCGGGGGGCTACGAGCAGTACTTC CASGAGGYEQYF
TRBD2 NA TRBJ2-3 TRBV3-1/TRBV3-2 TGTGCCAGCAGCCAAGATCTAGCGGCCCAAGATACGCAGTATTTT CASSQDLAAQDTQYF
NA NA TRBJ1-6 TRBV5-6 TGTGCCATCGGCATTGAGGGTTATAATTCACCCCTCCACTTT CAIGIEGYNSPLHF
TRBD1 NA TRBJ2-7 TRBV5-1 TGCGCCAGCAGCATAACACAGGGGGGTATGTACGAGCAGTACTTC CASSITQGGMYEQYF
TRBD2 NA TRBJ2-2 TRBV5-1 TGCGCCAGCAGCCTACAAGGACTAGCGGGGAACACCGGGGAGCTGTTTTTT CASSLQGLAGNTGELFF
NA NA TRBJ1-4 TRBV9 TGTGCCAGCAGCGTAGGGACAGTTGCAACTAATGAAAAACTGTTTTTT CASSVGTVATNEKLFF
NA few TRBJ1-4 TRBV5-4 TGTGCCAGCACCGAGGGGGGGACTAATGAAAAACTGTTTTTT CASTEGGTNEKLFF
TRBD1 NA TRBJ1-5 TRBV19 TGTGCCAGTTCGCCGACAGGGGGCAATCAGCCCCAGCATTTT CASSPTGGNQPQHF